This T cell receptor beta chain stems from a study of OX40 agonist ivuxolimab in advanced cancers. With respect to the entire study: Ivuxolimab, which targeted the costimulatory receptor OX40 (CD134), was an agonistic, fully human IgG2 monoclonal antibody. Prior anti-PD-1, anti-PD-L1 or anti-CTLA-4 therapy was permitted, and about two fifths of dose-escalation patients had received checkpoint inhibitors. The paper reports the monotherapy dose-escalation portion (N of about 51 patients) of the phase I ivuxolimab trial. In the dose-escalation cohort, 82.7% of patients were male, and the mean age was roughly 56 years with a range of about 20 to 90. Peripheral TCRbeta sequencing was intended to test whether TCR sequence diversity was altered and clonal T-cell expansion was caused by ivuxolimab. Intravenous ivuxolimab was administered to patients every 2 weeks at six dose levels: 0.01, 0.1, 0.3, 1.5, 3 and 10 mg/kg. Partial responses occurred in three dose-escalation patients: two with cutaneous melanoma and one with hepatocellular carcinoma. Among the approximately 50 dose-escalation patients, roughly 20 had hepatocellular carcinoma, roughly 15 melanoma, 9 renal cell carcinoma and 9 head and neck cancer. Here is what the overall study found, with its caveats: The antigen specificity of the clonally expanded peripheral T cells was not determined. Low levels of normalized T-cell clonal expansion were also shown by some nonresponding patients. In the 0.1-3.0 mg/kg groups, partial responders were among the patients with the lowest normalized peripheral clonal expansion, particularly in CD8+ T cells. On average, CD8+ T cells showed more expanded clones than CD4+ T cells after ivuxolimab. At doses of 0.1 to 3.0 mg/kg, clonal expansion of both CD4+ and CD8+ blood T cells was observed from baseline to week 6.

A note on this clone: Its antigen target is currently unknown. No much larger clonotype is one base removed from it; base qualities were not supplied.

Patients with a history of autoimmune disease or receiving systemic immunosuppression were excluded from the trial. Peripheral blood for TCR sequencing was collected from all dose cohorts at baseline, on cycle 4 day 1, and on cycle 7 day 1. Samples were obtained from an open-label, multicenter, first-in-human phase I dose-escalation trial of ivuxolimab. Adults with locally advanced or metastatic head and neck squamous cell, hepatocellular, melanoma or renal cell carcinoma were enrolled in the trial. Before TCR sequencing, CD4+ T cells and CD8+ T cells were sorted from peripheral blood as separate populations. To sequence the TCRbeta CDR3 region, genomic DNA was isolated from the sorted cells. TCRbeta CDR3 regions were sequenced using the immunoSEQ Assay. The clones in this table, taken by TCRdb from immuneACCESS, are in-frame only. Not every clone is retained; where verified, under half of the shortfall comes from an unresolved V gene, and the cause of the rest is unknown. This sample lists roughly 23,000 clones; over 65% were detected once. The ten largest clones capture approximately 37% of the sample.

For CDR1 and CDR2, the germline V gene lists MNHEY and SVGAGI. The germline ends are 10 bases apart after V is trimmed by 6 bases and J by 5 bases. The CDR3 sequence holds 12 residues, the cysteine and phenylalanine included. Only CDR3 DNA remains: 36 bases, in frame from the first base. The source of this sequence is an adult with an advanced solid tumor such as melanoma, head and neck, liver or kidney cancer. The chain couples TRBV6-5 to TRBJ1-1, with the identity of the D gene unclear. The sample consisted of CD4+ or CD8+ T cells sorted from blood, taken in a trial of the OX40 agonist ivuxolimab. CDR3 reads: CASRVGSTEAFF. The nucleotides read TGTGCCAGCAGGGTGGGGAGTACTGAAGCTTTCTTT.